This TCR beta chain is from a study of cytomegalovirus exposure and HLA in healthy donors. Whole-study results and caveats: Some public TCRs appeared in many individuals, while most sequences were rare. Among TCR beta chains, those listed as cytomegalovirus-associated numbered over 150. Researchers reportedly found TCR beta sequences accurately predicted most subjects' HLA-A and HLA-B alleles. Most CMV-associated TCR beta chains appeared HLA-restricted in a later analysis.

Germline CDR1 is LNHDA and CDR2 is SQIVND (reference sequence). V was trimmed by 7 bases and J by 7 bases, leaving 13 bases between them. The CDR3 contains 13 residues. Remarks on this clone: Its antigen is currently unknown.

PCR used 60 Vbeta primers and 13 Jbeta primers. Method: immunoSEQ multiplex PCR; TCRdb's copy keeps in-frame clones and lacks some. The sample holds approximately 200,000 clones, approximately 83% seen once. The J gene is TRBJ2-2, the V gene TRBV19, with D perhaps TRBD2 (5 bases). Sequenced material: PBMCs. This receptor was taken from a girl under 18 in good health and CMV-seronegative. The CDR3 DNA sequence: TGTGCCAGTATCGACTACTTGGTCGGGGAGCTGTTTTTT. As protein: CASIDYLVGELFF.